The 10 T cell receptor beta chains in this list originate from one sample, sequenced in a study of cytomegalovirus exposure and HLA in healthy donors. Assay: immunoSEQ multiplex PCR; the TCRdb copy retains only in-frame clones and omits some. The sample lists roughly 130,000 clones, approximately 89% occurring once. The sequencing sample was made of PBMCs. The receptors shown here come from a man between 25 and 39 years old in good health and CMV-seronegative.

CDR3 region: CASSEAKQGGYEQYF. CDR3 DNA: TGTGCCAGCAGTGAAGCGAAACAGGGCGGGTACGAGCAGTACTTC. The rearrangement uses TRBV6-1 and TRBJ2-7, with D possibly TRBD1 on 6 matching bases. Germline V CDR1 and CDR2: MNHNS, SASEGT. The CDR3 runs 15 residues. The V and J ends lost 0 bases and 4 bases respectively, with 13 bases between them.

The chain links TRBV4-3 to TRBJ2-5; no definite D call. Per the germline V gene, CDR1 is LGHNA and CDR2 is YSLEER. The CDR3 contains 13 residues. V gave up 0 bases and J gave up 5 bases, with 7 bases separating them. CDR3 loop: CASSQETRETQYF. The CDR3 coding sequence is TGCGCCAGCAGCCAAGAGACGCGGGAGACCCAGTACTTC.

The chain has TRBV7-9 and TRBJ2-5; TRBD2 aligns across 8 bases. The CDR3 totals 16 residues. V was clipped by 4 bases and J by 4 bases; unmatched bases: 11. Germline assignment: CDR1 SEHNR and CDR2 FQNEAQ (reference sequence). The DNA of the CDR3 is TGTGCCAGCAGCTCAAGGTTGGGACTAGGGCTAGAGACCCAGTACTTC. It is translated as CASSSRLGLGLETQYF.

The chain carries TRBV4-2 and TRBJ2-7, with a tentative D call TRBD2 (5 bases). The CDR3 covers 15 residues. Per the germline V gene, CDR1 is LGHNA and CDR2 is YNFKEQ. Trimming cost V 2 bases and J 2 bases, with 13 bases left between them. As DNA, the CDR3 is TGTGCCAGCAGCCAATTGACGGACTCCGCCTACGAGCAGTACTTC. This sequence encodes CASSQLTDSAYEQYF.

The gene calls are TRBV10-2 and TRBJ2-1; 9 nucleotides line up with TRBD2. The CDR3 sequence is 16 residues long. With V trimmed by 6 bases and J by 8 bases, 14 bases remained unmatched. Germline V gene lookup returns CDR1 WSHSY and CDR2 SAAADI. CDR3: CASSPGSGGPGDEQFF. The CDR3 DNA sequence: TGCGCCAGCAGCCCTGGCAGCGGGGGGCCGGGAGATGAGCAGTTCTTC.

J is TRBJ2-3 and V is TRBV2, with D perhaps TRBD1 (5 bases). The CDR3 has 15 residues. CDR1 is SNHLY and CDR2 is FYNNEI in the germline V gene. V was pared by 6 bases and J by 0 bases, with 13 bases between. Written as DNA, the CDR3 is TGTGCCAGCAGGGACACTACTACTAGCACAGATACGCAGTATTTT. Its protein product is CASRDTTTSTDTQYF.

The rearrangement links TRBV28 to TRBJ1-1, with D hard to call. The length of the CDR3 is 13 residues. V lost 3 bases to trimming and J lost 0 bases, with 5 bases between them. Germline lookup yields CDR1 MDHEN and CDR2 SYDVKM. CDR3: CASSLPMNTEAFF. The DNA for the CDR3 is TGTGCCAGCAGTTTGCCTATGAACACTGAAGCTTTCTTT.

The chain joins TRBV18 to TRBJ2-7; 7 nucleotides agree with TRBD2. Germline CDR1 and CDR2: KGHSH and LQKENI. The CDR3 covers 16 residues. Trimming cost V 3 bases and J 0 bases; bases outside gene matches: 8. This CDR3 is CASSPVGGVSSYEQYF. The CDR3 DNA follows: TGTGCCAGCTCACCGGTTGGGGGGGTGAGCTCCTACGAGCAGTACTTC.

The chain links TRBV5-1 to TRBJ2-1; 12 nucleotides align to TRBD2. This CDR3 has 13 residues. With 4 bases clipped from V and 9 bases from J, the junction kept 2 bases outside the gene matches. Germline CDR1 and CDR2: SGHRS and YFSETQ. CDR3 sequence reads: CASSMGLAGEQFF. CDR3 in DNA: TGCGCCAGCAGCATGGGACTAGCGGGTGAGCAGTTCTTC.

The CDR3 DNA is TGTGCCAGCAGTTTATCAGGGGGCGAGACCCAGTACTTC. Translating gives CASSLSGGETQYF. V and J are TRBV28 and TRBJ2-5; 8 nucleotides match TRBD1. This CDR3 is built from 13 residues. Germline CDR1 and CDR2: MDHEN and SYDVKM. Germline trimming cut 1 base from V and 5 bases from J; bases unmatched to any gene: 0.